The 24 T cell receptor beta chains in this list originate from one sample, sequenced in a study of follicular helper T cells after annual influenza vaccination. Time point reported: 2014-2015 season, pre-vaccination. Data came from immunoSEQ multiplex PCR; TCRdb stores just in-frame clones and leaves some out. This sample has about 8,300 clones, with approximately 80% found just once. The source material was CXCR5+ CD38- circulating T follicular helper cells from blood, sampled on the day of influenza vaccination. Specified subset: circulating Tfh, non-naive CD4+CXCR5+PD-1+ (ICOS+CD38+ or ICOS-CD38-). The source of these receptors is an adult who received the influenza vaccine.

The J gene is TRBJ1-2, the V gene TRBV7-2; D remains unclear. The CDR3 runs to 15 residues. Deletions cut 0 bases from V and 7 bases from J, with 15 bases between. CDR1 SGHTA and CDR2 FQGNSA come from the germline V gene. CDR3 residues: CASSLARAQKGGYTF. The DNA of the CDR3 is TGTGCCAGCAGCTTAGCCCGGGCACAGAAGGGTGGCTACACCTTC.

The table lists this clone with a count of one. The chain employs TRBV5-5 and TRBJ1-3; possible D gene TRBD1, 5 bases. The germline V gene has CDR1 SGHKS and CDR2 YYEKEE (reference sequence). V lost 3 bases and J lost 4, with 11 bases in between. The CDR3 extends over 14 amino acids. CDR3 region: CASSSLTAGNTIYF. Here the CDR3 DNA reads TGTGCCAGCAGCTCCTTGACAGCAGGAAACACCATATATTTT. The full variable domain, its missing parts supplied by reference TRBV5-5 and TRBJ1-3, is DAGVTQSPTHLIKTRGQQVTLRCSPISGHKSVSWYQQVLGQGPQFIFQYYEKEERGRGNFPDRFSARQFPNYSSELNVNALLLGDSALYLCASSSLTAGNTIYFGEGSWLTVV.

The V and J genes are TRBV5-1 and TRBJ2-7; TRBD1 matches at 9 bases. Trimming removed 3 bases from V and 2 bases from J; junction bases left unmatched: 3. The germline V gene has CDR1 SGHRS and CDR2 YFSETQ. CDR3 length: 14 amino acids. CDR3 in DNA: TGCGCCAGCAGCTGGGACAGGGCCGCCTACGAGCAGTACTTC. Its translation is CASSWDRAAYEQYF.

This clone was counted only a few times. V gene TRBV18 combines with J gene TRBJ2-2; D call uncertain. With 5 bases removed from V and 4 bases from J, the gap between germline ends came to 14 bases. CDR1 is KGHSH, CDR2 LQKENI, per germline. The CDR3 consists of 15 residues. The CDR3 sequence: CASSFFTRSTGELFF. The DNA for the CDR3 is TGTGCCAGCTCATTTTTCACAAGAAGCACCGGGGAGCTGTTTTTT.

The chain recombines TRBV21-1 with TRBJ1-1. TRBV21-1 is marked as a pseudogene. This CDR3 has 14 residues. The CDR3 DNA reads as TGTGCCAGCAGCGCCCGACGGATGAACACTGAAGCTTTCTTT. Its translation: CASSARRMNTEAFF.

This clone was seen just once. V gene TRBV7-2 combines with J gene TRBJ2-7, with 9 bases aligning to TRBD1. Germline CDR1 SGHTA, CDR2 FQGNSA. The CDR3 has 15 residues. J lost 9 bases, V lost 1 base, and 10 bases had no gene match. CDR3 sequence (DNA): TGTGCCAGCAGCTTAGAAGGGACAGGGATACGGGGGCAGTACTTC. This codes for CASSLEGTGIRGQYF. The full variable domain, with the rest looked up from reference TRBV7-2 and TRBJ2-7, is GAGVSQSPSNKVTEKGKDVELRCDPISGHTALYWYRQSLGQGLEFLIYFQGNSAPDKSGLPSDRFSAERTGGSVSTLTIQRTQQEDSAVYLCASSLEGTGIRGQYFGPGTRLTVT.

The chain couples TRBV7-8 to TRBJ1-1, with 7 positions matching TRBD1. V trimming: 4 bases; J trimming: 0 bases; junction bases outside the gene matches: 8. Germline CDR1 reads SGHVS; CDR2 reads FQNEAQ. This CDR3 spans 16 amino acids. The CDR3 nucleotides read TGTGCCAGCAGCTCCAGACCGGGACAGATGAACACTGAAGCTTTCTTT. Translating gives CASSSRPGQMNTEAFF.

The chain couples TRBV19 to TRBJ1-2; D might be TRBD1 (6 bases). This CDR3 region has 12 residues. V dropped 5 bases and J dropped 7 bases, with 11 bases sitting between them. CDR1 is LNHDA, CDR2 SQIVND, per germline (reference sequence). In nucleotides, the CDR3 is TGTGCCAGTAGTTCCACAGGGCTTGGCTACACCTTC. Its protein is CASSSTGLGYTF.

The chain links TRBV11-2 to TRBJ2-1, with D perhaps TRBD2 (7 bases). Trimming took off 7 bases at V and 3 bases at J, with 16 bases between the two ends. The length of the CDR3 is 15 residues. CDR1 SGHAT and CDR2 FQNNGV come from the germline V gene. In DNA form, the CDR3 reads TGTGCCAGCACGAGGGGGGGGTCCCTCTACAATGAGCAGTTCTTC. It codes for CASTRGGSLYNEQFF. Complete variable domain (other parts from reference TRBV11-2 and TRBJ2-1): EAGVAQSPRYKIIEKRQSVAFWCNPISGHATLYWYQQILGQGPKLLIQFQNNGVVDDSQLPKDRFSAERLKGVDSTLKIQPAKLEDSAVYLCASTRGGSLYNEQFFGPGTRLTVL.

The gene calls are TRBV28 and TRBJ2-1; 15 bases fit TRBD2. V dropped 5 bases and J dropped 8; count of bases not matched to a gene: 7. This CDR3 comprises 16 residues. Germline values: CDR1 MDHEN, CDR2 SYDVKM. CDR3 DNA: TGTGCCAGCAGTCCCGGGACTAGCGGGGGGTTCGATGAGCAGTTCTTC. This encodes CASSPGTSGGFDEQFF.

CDR3 protein: CASSPRTSTNEQFF. The CDR3 DNA is TGTGCCAGCTCCCCGAGGACTAGCACCAATGAGCAGTTCTTC. The chain combines TRBV18 with TRBJ2-1; 8 bases are a match to TRBD2. Looked up from germline, CDR1 is KGHSH and CDR2 is LQKENI. CDR3 length: 14 amino acids. Trimming cost V 6 bases and J 6 bases; bases outside gene matches: 7.

The V call is TRBV7-8, the J call TRBJ2-5; TRBD1 might be the D (6 bases). Germline CDR1 reads SGHVS; CDR2 reads FQNEAQ. The CDR3 extends over 16 amino acids. V gave up 6 bases and J gave up 0 bases, with 17 bases separating them. CDR3: CASRSSPGGYQETQYF. CDR3 sequence (DNA): TGTGCCAGCAGATCAAGCCCTGGGGGCTACCAAGAGACCCAGTACTTC.

The genes are TRBV28 and TRBJ1-2; D gene unclear. V was cut by 2 bases and J by 2 bases, with 12 bases left in between. Germline V gives CDR1 MDHEN, CDR2 SYDVKM. The CDR3 length is 15 residues. The CDR3, as DNA: TGTGCCAGCAGTTTAGCCGGCAAATGGAACTATGGCTACACCTTC. It yields the protein CASSLAGKWNYGYTF.

This chain uses TRBV28 with TRBJ1-2; D perhaps matches TRBD1 (5 bases). CDR3 length: 13 residues. The V end was cut by 8 bases, the J end by 12 bases, with 22 bases between. The germline V gene has CDR1 MDHEN and CDR2 SYDVKM. CDR3 residues: CASATGRHGGHTF. CDR3 bases: TGTGCCAGCGCCACAGGCCGTCATGGGGGTCACACCTTC.

V usage is TRBV10-2 and J usage is TRBJ2-7; 12 nucleotides agree with TRBD2. The CDR3 loop spans 15 amino acids. Germline lookup yields CDR1 WSHSY and CDR2 SAAADI. V dropped 6 bases and J dropped 2; count of bases not matched to a gene: 5. The DNA for the CDR3 is TGCGCCAGCAGGACAGGACTAGCGGGGACCTACGAGCAGTACTTC. This gives the protein CASRTGLAGTYEQYF.

The V gene is TRBV28, the J gene TRBJ1-5; possibly TRBD1 for D (6 bases). There are 14 residues in the CDR3. V shed 4 bases and J shed 5 bases, with 12 bases lying between them. Germline V gene data show CDR1 as MDHEN and CDR2 as SYDVKM. The CDR3, as DNA: TGTGCCAGCAGTTCTGGGGGGGGGCATCAGCCCCAGCATTTT. It is translated as CASSSGGGHQPQHF.

CDR3 DNA: TGTGCCAGCAGTCCCGGGACCCCCGCTAGTGAAAAACTGTTTTTT. Translating it yields CASSPGTPASEKLFF. This chain links TRBV2 with TRBJ1-4, with D possibly TRBD1 on 5 matching bases. Between the trimmed V and J ends, which lost 5 bases and 7 bases, there was a span of 17 bases. The CDR3 totals 15 residues. CDR1 SNHLY and CDR2 FYNNEI come from the germline V gene. Full variable domain (missing parts from reference TRBV2 and TRBJ1-4): EPEVTQTPSHQVTQMGQEVILRCVPISNHLYFYWYRQILGQKVEFLVSFYNNEISEKSEIFDDQFSVERPDGSNFTLKIRSTKLEDSAMYFCASSPGTPASEKLFFGSGTQLSVL.

The gene calls are TRBV7-9 and TRBJ2-1, with 9 bases aligning to TRBD1. Germline values: CDR1 SEHNR, CDR2 FQNEAQ (reference sequence). CDR3 size: 15 residues. Losses at the gene ends were 5 bases for V and 2 bases for J; bases not matched to a gene: 4. The CDR3 nucleotides are TGTGCCAGCAGCCCGCGACAGGGGGCCTACAATGAGCAGTTCTTC. Translation gives CASSPRQGAYNEQFF. Complete variable domain (other parts from reference TRBV7-9 and TRBJ2-1): DTGVSQNPRHKITKRGQNVTFRCDPISEHNRLYWYRQTLGQGPEFLTYFQNEAQLEKSRLLSDRFSAERPKGSFSTLEIQRTEQGDSAMYLCASSPRQGAYNEQFFGPGTRLTVL.

The chain is built from TRBV7-2 and TRBJ2-1, with 10 bases lining up with TRBD1. The CDR3 length is 14 residues. The germline gives CDR1 SGHTA, CDR2 FQGNSA. V lost 6 bases, J lost 7 bases, and 6 bases stayed unmatched. CDR3 nucleotide sequence: TGTGCCAGCAGTTGGGGACAGGGGCCGAATGAGCAGTTCTTC. Its protein product is CASSWGQGPNEQFF. Filled out from reference TRBV7-2 and TRBJ2-1, the complete variable domain reads GAGVSQSPSNKVTEKGKDVELRCDPISGHTALYWYRQSLGQGLEFLIYFQGNSAPDKSGLPSDRFSAERTGGSVSTLTIQRTQQEDSAVYLCASSWGQGPNEQFFGPGTRLTVL.

This clone has only one observation. The chain has TRBV27 and TRBJ2-7; 8 positions agree with TRBD1. The CDR3 has 15 amino acids. The trim removed 3 bases at V and 1 base at J, leaving 5 bases unmatched. Germline V gene lookup returns CDR1 MNHEY and CDR2 SMNVEV (reference sequence). CDR3 sequence reads: CASSFLDRGSYEQYF. In DNA form, the CDR3 reads TGTGCCAGCAGTTTTCTCGACAGGGGATCCTACGAGCAGTACTTC.

The rearrangement links TRBV5-1 to TRBJ1-5; TRBD1 agrees at 10 bases. The CDR3 consists of 16 residues. CDR1 is SGHRS, CDR2 YFSETQ, per germline. The trim removed 4 bases at V and 6 bases at J, leaving 10 bases unmatched. CDR3 bases: TGCGCCAGCAGCCCCCAGGGACAGGGGAACGGTCAGCCCCAGCATTTT. This encodes CASSPQGQGNGQPQHF.

The V and J genes are TRBV6-5 and TRBJ1-2; D gene ambiguous. V was trimmed by 6 bases and J by 6 bases, leaving 14 bases between them. This CDR3 spans 13 amino acids. Looked up from germline, CDR1 is MNHEY and CDR2 is SVGAGI. The CDR3 loop reads CASSLALGDGYTF. CDR3 DNA sequence: TGTGCCAGCAGCTTAGCATTAGGAGATGGCTACACCTTC.

The rearrangement uses TRBV28 and TRBJ1-2; TRBD1 might be the D (5 bases). The CDR3 is made up of 12 amino acids. Trimming took off 6 bases at V and 6 bases at J, with 11 bases between the two ends. Germline V gene sequence: CDR1 MDHEN, CDR2 SYDVKM. The CDR3 bases are TGTGCCAGCAGGTCGACAGCTGATGGCTACACCTTC. Encoded protein: CASRSTADGYTF.

The rearrangement links TRBV15 to TRBJ2-6; the D gene is possibly TRBD1 (6 bases). The CDR3 consists of 15 residues. Per the germline V gene, CDR1 is LNHNV and CDR2 is YYDKDF (reference sequence). Trimming removed 5 bases from V and 2 bases from J, with 10 bases in between. The DNA for the CDR3 is TGTGCCACCAGCGACAACAGGGCTGGGGCCAACGTCCTGACTTTC. Its translation is CATSDNRAGANVLTF.